The 25 T cell receptor beta chains below all came from one sample that was sequenced in a study of shared clonotypes between healthy human individuals. Here immunoSEQ multiplex PCR was the method, and the copy in TCRdb shows in-frame clones only, minus some. The sample shows some 1.5 million clones, around 98% of them seen only once. Sequences were obtained from naive CD4+ T cells sorted from blood. As to subset: CD45RA+ positively selected. These receptors originate from a man aged 25 to 45 in good health.

The V call is TRBV28, the J call TRBJ1-1; D may be TRBD1 (5 bases). The germline V gene has CDR1 MDHEN and CDR2 SYDVKM. CDR3 length: 15 residues. Between the trimmed V and J ends, which lost 2 bases and 4 bases, there was a span of 14 bases. In DNA form, the CDR3 reads TGTGCCAGCAGTTTAACTTCTCAGGGCTTCACTGAAGCTTTCTTT. Translated, it gives CASSLTSQGFTEAFF. Filled out from reference TRBV28 and TRBJ1-1, the complete variable domain reads DVKVTQSSRYLVKRTGEKVFLECVQDMDHENMFWYRQDPGLGLRLIYFSYDVKMKEKGDIPEGYSVSREKKERFSLILESASTNQTSMYLCASSLTSQGFTEAFFGQGTRLTVV.

The chain couples TRBV5-1 to TRBJ1-3, with D tentatively TRBD1 (6 bases). Trimming took off 4 bases at V and 4 bases at J, with 15 bases between the two ends. Germline lookup yields CDR1 SGHRS and CDR2 YFSETQ. CDR3 size: 15 residues. CDR3 protein: CASSLGPDRGNTIYF. CDR3 DNA: TGCGCCAGCAGCCTGGGACCCGACAGGGGAAACACCATATATTTT. Full variable domain (remainder filled in from reference TRBV5-1 and TRBJ1-3): KAGVTQTPRYLIKTRGQQVTLSCSPISGHRSVSWYQQTPGQGLQFLFEYFSETQRNKGNFPGRFSGRQFSNSRSEMNVSTLELGDSALYLCASSLGPDRGNTIYFGEGSWLTVV.

The CDR3 DNA reads TGTGCCAGCAGCTACAGGGGAGAGACCCAGTACTTC. It codes for CASSYRGETQYF. The chain employs TRBV7-9 and TRBJ2-5; TRBD1 agrees at 7 bases. Trimming at V came to 4 bases and at J to 4 bases, leaving 0 bases not matched to a gene. CDR3 length equals 12 residues. Per germline, CDR1 SEHNR and CDR2 FQNEAQ (reference sequence).

The J gene is TRBJ2-7, the V gene TRBV2; weak D call: TRBD1 (5 bases). Germline-derived CDR1 and CDR2 are SNHLY and FYNNEI. V was pared by 6 bases and J by 0 bases, with 15 bases between. CDR3 length: 15 residues. The CDR3 DNA reads as TGTGCCAGCAGCGGAGAAGGGGTCTACTCCTACGAGCAGTACTTC. It is translated as CASSGEGVYSYEQYF.

In DNA form, the CDR3 reads TGTGCCAGCAGCGACGGGGGCATTGTCTCCTACAATGAGCAGTTCTTC. Translation: CASSDGGIVSYNEQFF. The chain combines TRBV5-4 with TRBJ2-1; perhaps D is TRBD1 or TRBD2 (6 bases each). Trimming removed 4 bases from V and 0 bases from J, with 14 bases in between. Germline values: CDR1 SGHNT, CDR2 YYREEE (reference sequence). The CDR3 covers 16 residues.

The chain couples TRBV4-2 to TRBJ2-5; 15 nucleotides align to TRBD2. V gave up 4 bases and J gave up 2 bases; unmatched junction bases: 11. Germline V gene lookup returns CDR1 LGHNA and CDR2 YNFKEQ. CDR3 length equals 19 residues. CDR3 residues: CASSPGLGLAGGVQETQYF. The DNA of the CDR3 is TGTGCCAGCAGCCCGGGCCTGGGACTAGCGGGAGGCGTTCAAGAGACCCAGTACTTC.

The V gene is TRBV27, the J gene TRBJ2-7; tentatively, D is TRBD1 or TRBD2 (5 bases each). This CDR3 spans 15 amino acids. CDR1 is MNHEY and CDR2 is SMNVEV in the germline V gene (reference sequence). V was pared by 0 bases and J by 1 base, with 10 bases between. The CDR3 DNA reads as TGTGCCAGCAGTTTATCCTCGGGGCCTTCCTACGAGCAGTACTTC. Translating gives CASSLSSGPSYEQYF.

The rearrangement joins TRBV6-6 to TRBJ1-2; possible D gene TRBD1, 6 bases. Germline V gene data show CDR1 as MNHNY and CDR2 as SVGAGI (reference sequence). The CDR3 runs 15 residues. V was pared by 5 bases and J by 2 bases, with 15 bases between. For the CDR3, the DNA is TGTGCCAGCAGTGGCTCCCAGGGGAGGAACTATGGCTACACCTTC. Its protein product is CASSGSQGRNYGYTF.

The chain joins TRBV18 to TRBJ2-4; the match to TRBD2 covers 8 bases. The germline V gene has CDR1 KGHSH and CDR2 LQKENI. J lost 3 bases, V lost 2 bases, and 12 bases had no gene match. The CDR3 runs 18 residues. CDR3 protein: CASSPGFGAGGGKNIQYF. DNA of the CDR3: TGTGCCAGCTCACCAGGATTCGGGGCGGGAGGAGGCAAAAACATTCAGTACTTC. Together with reference TRBV18 and TRBJ2-4, the CDR3 gives the full variable domain: NAGVMQNPRHLVRRRGQEARLRCSPMKGHSHVYWYRQLPEEGLKFMVYLQKENIIDESGMPKERFSAEFPKEGPSILRIQQVVRGDSAAYFCASSPGFGAGGGKNIQYFGAGTRLSVL.

This chain uses TRBV7-9 with TRBJ2-7, with 7 bases fitting TRBD1. V lost 2 bases, J lost 5 bases, and 12 bases stayed unmatched. Germline CDR1 reads SEHNR; CDR2 reads FQNEAQ (reference sequence). The CDR3 sequence is 16 residues long. Here the CDR3 DNA reads TGTGCCAGCAGCTTATGGCTGACGACAGGGAAGGACGAGCAGTACTTC. It yields the protein CASSLWLTTGKDEQYF.

This chain links TRBV4-1 with TRBJ1-2, with D possibly TRBD1 on 5 matching bases. Trimming shortened V by 4 bases and J by 6 bases, and 21 bases separated the two germline ends. The CDR3 runs to 16 residues. CDR1 is MGHRA and CDR2 is YSYEKL in the germline V gene. CDR3 in amino acids: CASSLGPWPGKNGYTF. Here the CDR3 DNA reads TGCGCCAGCAGCCTGGGACCGTGGCCAGGGAAAAATGGCTACACCTTC.

A single count supports this clone. The chain couples TRBV4-1 to TRBJ1-2; 9 positions match TRBD1. V dropped 4 bases and J dropped 8; count of bases not matched to a gene: 11. CDR1 and CDR2 from the germline V gene are MGHRA and YSYEKL. This CDR3 is built from 15 residues. The CDR3 DNA sequence: TGCGCCAGCAGCCCCTTGGGGACAGGGAATTACGGCTACACCTTC. The encoded protein is CASSPLGTGNYGYTF.

The V and J genes are TRBV5-1 and TRBJ2-7; TRBD2 is a possible D gene (6 bases). The CDR3 length is 14 residues. The V end lost 7 bases, the J end lost 0 bases, and 14 bases lay between the germline ends. Germline CDR1 is SGHRS and CDR2 is YFSETQ. The chain's CDR3 is CASGRDLSSYEQYF. As DNA, the CDR3 is TGCGCCAGCGGGCGGGACTTAAGCTCCTACGAGCAGTACTTC.

V is TRBV2 and J is TRBJ2-7, with D maybe TRBD1 (6 bases). The CDR3 is made up of 15 amino acids. V shed 7 bases and J shed 1 base, with 17 bases lying between them. Germline CDR1 SNHLY, CDR2 FYNNEI. CDR3 sequence (DNA): TGTGCCAGCAAGTGGGGGCCGGGACCTTCCTACGAGCAGTACTTC. Amino acid sequence: CASKWGPGPSYEQYF.

The gene calls are TRBV2 and TRBJ1-1, with D tentatively TRBD1 (5 bases). The CDR3 totals 16 residues. V lost 3 bases, J lost 4 bases, and 18 bases lay in between. CDR1 and CDR2 (germline): SNHLY, FYNNEI. This chain's CDR3 is CASSDRRGFMATEAFF. The CDR3 coding sequence is TGTGCCAGCAGTGATAGGCGGGGGTTCATGGCCACTGAAGCTTTCTTT. The complete variable domain, with remaining parts taken from reference TRBV2 and TRBJ1-1, reads EPEVTQTPSHQVTQMGQEVILRCVPISNHLYFYWYRQILGQKVEFLVSFYNNEISEKSEIFDDQFSVERPDGSNFTLKIRSTKLEDSAMYFCASSDRRGFMATEAFFGQGTRLTVV.

The chain carries TRBV13 and TRBJ2-3, with unresolved D. V lost 5 bases and J 2 bases, leaving 11 bases between the germline ends. The germline V gene encodes CDR1 PRHDT and CDR2 FYEKMQ (reference sequence). CDR3 size: 14 residues. In nucleotides, the CDR3 is TGTGCCAGCAGCAACCGACAATACACAGATACGCAGTATTTT. It yields the protein CASSNRQYTDTQYF.

The chain combines TRBV18 with TRBJ2-7; 7 nucleotides agree with TRBD1. Germline V CDR1 and CDR2: KGHSH, LQKENI. This CDR3 has 14 residues. The junction had 9 bases not matched to a gene; V was cut back by 6 bases and J by 4 bases. The CDR3 region is CASSPGQRVYEQYF. CDR3 coding DNA: TGTGCCAGCTCGCCGGGACAGCGAGTGTACGAGCAGTACTTC.

The V gene is TRBV19, the J gene TRBJ1-2, with D perhaps TRBD1 (6 bases). In germline, CDR1 is LNHDA, CDR2 SQIVND (reference sequence). The V end was cut by 4 bases, the J end by 2 bases, with 8 bases between. This CDR3 comprises 13 residues. The CDR3 coding sequence is TGTGCCAGTAGTAGGGACAAGAACTATGGCTACACCTTC. Protein sequence: CASSRDKNYGYTF.

This rearrangement joins TRBV7-8 to TRBJ2-7; the match to TRBD2 covers 8 bases. V gave up 1 base and J gave up 4 bases; unmatched junction bases: 12. The CDR3 is 17 residues long. CDR1 is SGHVS, CDR2 FQNEAQ, per germline. CDR3 sequence: CASSLGVGSGNMYEQYF. Here the CDR3 DNA reads TGTGCCAGCAGCTTAGGGGTTGGTAGCGGGAATATGTACGAGCAGTACTTC.

This chain joins TRBV5-1 and TRBJ2-2; D gene unclear. Per germline, CDR1 SGHRS and CDR2 YFSETQ. The CDR3 spans 15 residues. The germline V and J ends were trimmed by 1 base and 6 bases, with 13 bases remaining between them. The CDR3 loop reads CASSLRLLTAGELFF. The CDR3 DNA follows: TGCGCCAGCAGCTTGCGTTTACTTACGGCCGGGGAGCTGTTTTTT.

The chain carries TRBV27 and TRBJ2-1; TRBD1 aligns across 9 bases. In germline, CDR1 is MNHEY, CDR2 SMNVEV (reference sequence). Germline trimming cut 4 bases from V and 11 bases from J; bases unmatched to any gene: 15. The CDR3 sequence is 16 residues long. The CDR3 here is CASSSNRDRATYKQFF. The CDR3 nucleotides read TGTGCCAGCAGTTCGAACCGGGACAGGGCAACCTATAAGCAGTTCTTC.

This clone was observed once. The chain combines TRBV5-1 with TRBJ1-4; possibly TRBD1 for D (5 bases). The ends were cut back, 4 bases at V and 5 bases at J, with 27 bases in the middle. The CDR3 is made up of 19 amino acids. Germline loops: CDR1 SGHRS, CDR2 YFSETQ. This CDR3 reads CASSLGVIVTTSGNEKLFF. CDR3 DNA sequence: TGCGCCAGCAGCCTGGGGGTCATTGTGACTACGAGCGGGAATGAAAAACTGTTTTTT. Full variable domain (outside the CDR3, taken from reference TRBV5-1 and TRBJ1-4): KAGVTQTPRYLIKTRGQQVTLSCSPISGHRSVSWYQQTPGQGLQFLFEYFSETQRNKGNFPGRFSGRQFSNSRSEMNVSTLELGDSALYLCASSLGVIVTTSGNEKLFFGSGTQLSVL.

The chain has TRBV5-1 and TRBJ2-7; 8 nucleotides match TRBD2. With V trimmed by 4 bases and J by 5 bases, 20 bases remained unmatched. Germline V gives CDR1 SGHRS, CDR2 YFSETQ. The CDR3 runs to 18 residues. The CDR3 sequence is CASSGGGSLSGSYHEQYF. The CDR3 DNA sequence: TGCGCCAGCAGCGGGGGGGGCTCCTTGAGCGGGAGCTACCACGAGCAGTACTTC. Complete variable domain (other parts from reference TRBV5-1 and TRBJ2-7): KAGVTQTPRYLIKTRGQQVTLSCSPISGHRSVSWYQQTPGQGLQFLFEYFSETQRNKGNFPGRFSGRQFSNSRSEMNVSTLELGDSALYLCASSGGGSLSGSYHEQYFGPGTRLTVT.

The chain uses TRBV27 and TRBJ2-3, with TRBD2 matching over 14 bases. This CDR3 has 17 residues. V was pared by 5 bases and J by 6 bases, with 10 bases of the junction left unmatched. Germline CDR1 and CDR2: MNHEY and SMNVEV (reference sequence). Here the CDR3 DNA reads TGTGCCAGCAGTCATCCGGGACTAGCGGGAGTTGTGGATACGCAGTATTTT. Encoded protein: CASSHPGLAGVVDTQYF.

The gene calls are TRBV14 and TRBJ2-2, with D uncertain. Germline assignment: CDR1 SGHDN and CDR2 FVKESK. V shed 6 bases and J shed 7 bases, with 9 bases lying between them. CDR3 length: 12 residues. The CDR3 reads CASRADSGELFF. The DNA of the CDR3 is TGTGCCAGCAGGGCGGATAGCGGGGAGCTGTTTTTT.